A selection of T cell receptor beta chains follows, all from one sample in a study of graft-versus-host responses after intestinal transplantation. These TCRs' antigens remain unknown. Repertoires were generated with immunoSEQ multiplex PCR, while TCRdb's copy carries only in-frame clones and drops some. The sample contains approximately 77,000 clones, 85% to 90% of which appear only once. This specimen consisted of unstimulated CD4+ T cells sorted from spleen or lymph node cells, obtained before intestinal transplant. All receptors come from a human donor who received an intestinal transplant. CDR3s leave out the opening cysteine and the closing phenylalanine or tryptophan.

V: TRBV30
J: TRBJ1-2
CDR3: AWGSGGGAYGYT

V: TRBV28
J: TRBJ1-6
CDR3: ASSLGQLVADSPLH

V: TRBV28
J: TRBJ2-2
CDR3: ASSLSDRGPTGELF

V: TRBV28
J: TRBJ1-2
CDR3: ASETVGNGYT

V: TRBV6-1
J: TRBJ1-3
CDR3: ASSELRGSSGNTIY

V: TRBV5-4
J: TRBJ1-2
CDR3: ASSFAENYGYT

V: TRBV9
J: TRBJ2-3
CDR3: ASTAGTSGRDTQY

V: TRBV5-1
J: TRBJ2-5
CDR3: ASSLKGFGQGLY

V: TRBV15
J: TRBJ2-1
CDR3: ATKQGGWYEQF

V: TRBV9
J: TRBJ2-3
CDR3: ASSVLDRGPDTQY

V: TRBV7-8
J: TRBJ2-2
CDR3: ASSAGLNTGELF

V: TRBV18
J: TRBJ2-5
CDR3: ASSPRRGAVETQY